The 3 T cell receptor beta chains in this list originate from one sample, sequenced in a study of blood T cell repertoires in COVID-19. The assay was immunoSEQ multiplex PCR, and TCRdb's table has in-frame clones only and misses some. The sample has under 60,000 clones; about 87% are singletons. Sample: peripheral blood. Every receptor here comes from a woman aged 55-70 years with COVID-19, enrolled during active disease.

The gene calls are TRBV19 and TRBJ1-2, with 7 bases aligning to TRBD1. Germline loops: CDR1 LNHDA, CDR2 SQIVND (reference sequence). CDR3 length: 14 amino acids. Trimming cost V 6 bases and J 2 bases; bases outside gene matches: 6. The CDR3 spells CASRGTALNYGYTF. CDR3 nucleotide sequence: TGTGCCAGTAGAGGGACAGCATTAAACTATGGCTACACCTTC.

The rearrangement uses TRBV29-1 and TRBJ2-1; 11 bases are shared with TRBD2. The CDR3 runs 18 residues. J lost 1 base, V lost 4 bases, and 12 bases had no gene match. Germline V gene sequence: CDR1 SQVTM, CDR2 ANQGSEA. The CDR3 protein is CSVVPPRLAGGSYNEQFF. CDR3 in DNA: TGCAGCGTTGTCCCGCCTAGGCTAGCGGGAGGTTCCTACAATGAGCAGTTCTTC.

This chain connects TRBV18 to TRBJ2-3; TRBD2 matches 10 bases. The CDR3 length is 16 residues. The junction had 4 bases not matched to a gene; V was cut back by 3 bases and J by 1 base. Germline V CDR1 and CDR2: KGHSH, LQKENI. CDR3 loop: CASSPIAGGRTDTQYF. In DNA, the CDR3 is TGTGCCAGCTCACCGATAGCGGGAGGACGCACAGATACGCAGTATTTT.